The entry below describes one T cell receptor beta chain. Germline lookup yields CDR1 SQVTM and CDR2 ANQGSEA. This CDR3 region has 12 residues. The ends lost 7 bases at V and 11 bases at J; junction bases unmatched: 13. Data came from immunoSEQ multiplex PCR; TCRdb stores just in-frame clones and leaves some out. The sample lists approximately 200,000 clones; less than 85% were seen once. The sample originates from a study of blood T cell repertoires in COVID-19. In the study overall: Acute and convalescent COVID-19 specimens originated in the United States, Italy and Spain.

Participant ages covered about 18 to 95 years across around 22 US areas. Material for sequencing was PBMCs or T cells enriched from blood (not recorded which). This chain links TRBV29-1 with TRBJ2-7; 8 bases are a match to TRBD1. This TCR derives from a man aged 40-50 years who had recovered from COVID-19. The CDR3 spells CSAYQPGTGEYF. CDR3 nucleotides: TGCAGCGCCTATCAACCCGGGACAGGCGAGTACTTC.